These 9 T cell receptor beta chains were sequenced from one sample in a study of T cells after yellow fever vaccination. Using its own MiXCR run on the 5' RACE reads, TCRdb lists one record per CDR3 protein. This sample has 100,000 or so distinct CDR3 sequences, with about 8.2% found just once. Sequenced here: CD8+ T cells not binding an NS4B(214-222) dextramer, sorted from PBMCs, sampled approximately 16 days after the first yellow fever vaccination. The receptors derive from a man aged 18 to 30 who received the YFV17D yellow fever vaccine.

Notes on this clonotype: A read error may be the cause here, since a much bigger clone is one base away. The chain recombines TRBV13 with TRBJ1-4; D gene ambiguous. Per germline, CDR1 PRHDT and CDR2 FYEKMQ (reference sequence). CDR3 length equals 14 residues. V was trimmed by 0 bases and J by 5 bases, leaving 7 bases between them. CDR3 bases: TGTGCCAGCAGCTTAGGGACGTGGAATGAAAAACTGTTTTTT. It is translated as CASSLGTWNEKLFF.

The chain uses TRBV5-5 and TRBJ1-1; D remains ambiguous. The CDR3 is 12 residues long. CDR1 and CDR2 from the germline V gene are SGHKS and YYEKEE (reference sequence). V was shortened by 2 bases and J by 4 bases, with 6 bases between the two germline ends. The chain's CDR3 is CASSFGSTEAFF. The DNA of the CDR3 is TGTGCCAGCAGCTTTGGCAGCACTGAAGCTTTCTTT.

The V and J genes are TRBV5-1 and TRBJ2-7; D remains ambiguous. The germline V gene has CDR1 SGHRS and CDR2 YFSETQ. Trimming removed 0 bases from V and 3 bases from J, with 10 bases in between. This CDR3 has 14 residues. DNA for the CDR3: TGCGCCAGCAGCTTGGTCTCCCCGAACTACGAGCAGTACTTC. Its protein is CASSLVSPNYEQYF. Drawing the rest from reference TRBV5-1 and TRBJ2-7, the complete variable domain is KAGVTQTPRYLIKTRGQQVTLSCSPISGHRSVSWYQQTPGQGLQFLFEYFSETQRNKGNFPGRFSGRQFSNSRSEMNVSTLELGDSALYLCASSLVSPNYEQYFGPGTRLTVT.

This rearrangement joins TRBV11-2 to TRBJ2-7; D ambiguous. This CDR3 comprises 12 residues. The V gene lost 5 bases and the J gene lost 3 bases, with 8 bases spanning the gap. Germline CDR1 SGHAT, CDR2 FQNNGV. In DNA, the CDR3 is TGTGCCAGCAGCACACTCCTCTACGAGCAGTACTTC. Its translation: CASSTLLYEQYF.

The sample holds a few counts of this clonotype. V usage is TRBV7-6 and J usage is TRBJ1-2; D remains ambiguous. This CDR3 region has 13 residues. Deletions cut 6 bases from V and 4 bases from J, with 12 bases between. Germline CDR1 SGHVS, CDR2 FNYEAQ. CDR3 loop: CASSEPFLYGYTF. CDR3 DNA: TGTGCCAGCAGTGAGCCCTTCCTCTATGGCTACACCTTC.

The chain combines TRBV16 with TRBJ1-1; tentative D call: TRBD1 (5 bases). The V gene's germline CDR1 is KGHSY and CDR2 FQNENV. The CDR3 is 14 amino acids. V was shortened by 1 base and J by 5 bases, with 11 bases between the two germline ends. CDR3 DNA: TGTGCCAGCAGCCAATATGGCGGGGGGACTGAAGCTTTCTTT. It codes for CASSQYGGGTEAFF.

This clonotype appeared a few times. The chain has TRBV7-3 and TRBJ2-1, with 9 bases matching TRBD2. Germline CDR1 SGHTA, CDR2 FQGTGA. Trimming removed 8 bases from V and 0 bases from J; junction bases left unmatched: 5. The CDR3 spans 15 residues. CDR3 amino acids: CASGGGGSSYNEQFF. For the CDR3, the DNA is TGTGCCAGCGGCGGGGGGGGGAGCTCCTACAATGAGCAGTTCTTC.

The gene calls are TRBV23-1 and TRBJ2-6; 9 bases line up with TRBD1. TRBV23-1 falls under the ORF class, with uncertain function. The CDR3 length is 18 residues. Trimming took 4 bases from V and 0 from J; bases not matched to a gene: 7. The CDR3 nucleotides are TGCGCCAGCAGTCTACCGGGACAGGGTTCCTCTGGGGCCAACGTCCTGACTTTC. Its translation: CASSLPGQGSSGANVLTF.

The chain combines TRBV19 with TRBJ1-5; D may be TRBD1 (5 bases). Deletions cut 7 bases from V and 4 bases from J, with 11 bases between. Germline V CDR1 and CDR2: LNHDA, SQIVND (reference sequence). CDR3 size: 13 residues. The CDR3: CASTPGGNQPQHF. The DNA for the CDR3 is TGTGCCAGTACCCCTGGGGGGAATCAGCCCCAGCATTTT.